One sample yielded the 26 T cell receptor beta chains listed below, sequenced in a study of T cells in Graves' hyperthyroidism and ophthalmopathy. TCR beta CDR3 sequences were amplified from RNA transcripts. When the TCR CDR3 underwent first-round RT-PCR, the HTBI primer set was used. TCRdb re-derived calls from the multiplex PCR reads in MiXCR, one entry per CDR3 protein. The table includes about 610,000 distinct CDR3 sequences, roughly 14% detected once. Sequenced input: blood. These receptors originate from a woman aged 40 to 50 with Graves' ophthalmopathy.

This clonotype was observed many times. J is TRBJ2-7 and V is TRBV5-6, with a tentative D call TRBD1 (6 bases). The CDR3 sequence is 14 residues long. Trimming stripped 4 bases from V and 7 bases from J, with 18 bases between. CDR1 and CDR2 (germline): SGHDT, YYEEEE. This CDR3 is CASSLGTPLGEQYF. Written as DNA, the CDR3 is TGTGCCAGCAGCCTCGGGACACCGCTTGGGGAGCAGTACTTC.

This clonotype was observed many times. The V gene is TRBV4-3, the J gene TRBJ1-5, with D perhaps matching TRBD1 (5 bases). The CDR3 length is 17 residues. V was shortened by 0 bases and J by 3 bases, with 15 bases between the two germline ends. Germline loops: CDR1 LGHNA, CDR2 YSLEER. In nucleotides, the CDR3 is TGCGCCAGCAGCCAAGATTGGGTACAGGTCTCCAATCAGCCCCAGCATTTT. It is translated as CASSQDWVQVSNQPQHF.

The sample holds many counts of this clonotype. The chain carries TRBV10-3 and TRBJ1-3; tentative D call: TRBD1 (5 bases). The CDR3 spans 16 residues. V was shortened by 3 bases and J by 0 bases, with 12 bases between the two germline ends. In germline, CDR1 is ENHRY, CDR2 SYGVKD. The CDR3 nucleotides read TGTGCCATCAGTGATCCGACAGCTAACTCTGGAAACACCATATATTTT. It specifies CAISDPTANSGNTIYF.

At least ten counts were recorded for this clonotype. V is TRBV28 and J is TRBJ2-2, with a possible D match to TRBD1 (6 bases). Germline loops: CDR1 MDHEN, CDR2 SYDVKM. This CDR3 is built from 13 residues. V shed 3 bases and J shed 6 bases, with 8 bases lying between them. The CDR3 DNA is TGTGCCAGCAGTTTTTCAGGGGCCGGGGAGCTGTTTTTT. It is translated as CASSFSGAGELFF.

This clonotype was counted ten times or more. V and J are TRBV3-1 and TRBJ2-7; 7 bases fit TRBD2. The CDR3 length is 13 residues. The V gene's germline CDR1 is LGHDT and CDR2 YNNKEL (reference sequence). Trimming took 2 bases from V and 6 from J; bases not matched to a gene: 4. CDR3 in amino acids: CASSQSGLTEQYF. The CDR3 nucleotides read TGTGCCAGCAGCCAATCGGGACTAACCGAGCAGTACTTC.

This chain uses TRBV19 with TRBJ2-2; D possibly matches TRBD1 or TRBD2 (6 bases each). Trimming pared 5 bases from V and 7 bases from J, leaving 14 bases between. The V gene's germline CDR1 is LNHDA and CDR2 SQIVND (reference sequence). The CDR3 is 14 amino acids. In nucleotides, the CDR3 is TGTGCCAGTAGTCCGGGACTGGACAGCGGGGAGCTGTTTTTT. As protein: CASSPGLDSGELFF.

This clonotype has a count of ten or more. The rearrangement joins TRBV30 to TRBJ2-7; weak D call: TRBD2 (5 bases). V gave up 0 bases and J gave up 3 bases, with 9 bases separating them. Germline V gives CDR1 GTSNPN, CDR2 SVGIG (reference sequence). CDR3 length: 13 amino acids. CDR3 DNA: TGTGCCTGGAGTGTACTGGAGGACTACGAGCAGTACTTC. It translates to CAWSVLEDYEQYF.

This clonotype was recorded a few times. This chain uses TRBV18 with TRBJ2-5; a weak D match, TRBD1 (6 bases). CDR1 and CDR2 from the germline V gene are KGHSH and LQKENI. V shed 4 bases and J shed 4 bases, with 10 bases lying between them. There are 13 residues in the CDR3. CDR3 sequence: CASSQTGTETQYF. As DNA, the CDR3 is TGTGCCAGCTCACAAACAGGGACAGAGACCCAGTACTTC.

This clonotype was picked up a small number of times. The chain carries TRBV6-2 or TRBV6-3 and TRBJ1-1; D possibly corresponds to TRBD1 (5 bases). CDR1 MNHEY and CDR2 SVGEGT come from the germline V gene. The CDR3 runs 16 residues. V was trimmed by 6 bases and J by 1 base, leaving 18 bases between them. CDR3 in DNA: TGTGCCAGCAGACCCGGACAAACCAAGAGGAACACTGAAGCTTTCTTT. Amino acid sequence: CASRPGQTKRNTEAFF.

At least ten counts were recorded for this clonotype. This chain links TRBV6-5 with TRBJ2-5, with D possibly matching TRBD1 (5 bases). The germline CDR1 and CDR2 sequences are MNHEY and SVGAGI. The V end lost 6 bases, the J end lost 0 bases, and 11 bases lay between the germline ends. This CDR3 has 14 residues. The CDR3 nucleotides read TGTGCCAGCAGGACGACAGCTGACCAAGAGACCCAGTACTTC. This sequence encodes CASRTTADQETQYF.

This clonotype was detected only a few times. The chain recombines TRBV20-1 with TRBJ2-6; D possibly corresponds to TRBD2 (5 bases). V was cut by 6 bases and J by 4 bases, with 13 bases left in between. Germline V gene sequence: CDR1 DFQATT, CDR2 SNEGSKA (reference sequence). The CDR3 runs to 14 residues. CDR3 protein: CSAWVAFGANVLTF. The CDR3 nucleotides read TGCAGTGCCTGGGTAGCGTTCGGGGCCAACGTCCTGACTTTC.

This clonotype appeared many times. This rearrangement joins TRBV28 to TRBJ1-2; 7 bases are shared with TRBD1. V lost 5 bases, J lost 4 bases, and 19 bases stayed unmatched. Germline CDR1 is MDHEN and CDR2 is SYDVKM. CDR3 length equals 18 residues. The CDR3 reads CASSPTTGTRPGGYGYTF. The CDR3 bases are TGTGCCAGCAGTCCCACGACAGGGACAAGGCCCGGGGGCTATGGCTACACCTTC.

The rearrangement uses TRBV12-3 or TRBV12-4 and TRBJ2-5, with D tentatively TRBD2 (6 bases). V gave up 7 bases and J gave up 7 bases, with 16 bases separating them. The CDR3 loop spans 13 amino acids. The CDR3 DNA sequence: TGTGCCAGCACCCTAGGGGAGGCGCGGACCCAGTACTTC. Amino acids: CASTLGEARTQYF.

There are many counts of this clonotype. The chain combines TRBV28 with TRBJ2-7; D unresolved. The CDR3 runs to 13 residues. The germline V gene has CDR1 MDHEN and CDR2 SYDVKM. V lost 7 bases and J 4 bases, leaving 14 bases between the germline ends. CDR3 loop: CASNRWTSYEQYF. In nucleotides, the CDR3 is TGTGCCAGCAACCGTTGGACCTCATACGAGCAGTACTTC.

This clonotype showed up many times. The CDR3 DNA follows: TGTGCCAGCAGTTACGGGGTCAGACCCACCGGGGAGCTGTTTTTT. Translation: CASSYGVRPTGELFF. The chain links TRBV6-2 or TRBV6-3 to TRBJ2-2; no clear D gene. V lost 2 bases to trimming and J lost 4 bases, with 11 bases between them. The CDR3 covers 15 residues. Germline V gene data show CDR1 as MNHEY and CDR2 as SVGEGT.

This clonotype was detected ten times or more. The V call is TRBV20-1, the J call TRBJ2-7; 7 nucleotides match TRBD2. Germline V gene sequence: CDR1 DFQATT, CDR2 SNEGSKA (reference sequence). Trimming at V came to 5 bases and at J to 3 bases, leaving 7 bases not matched to a gene. The CDR3 loop spans 13 amino acids. CDR3 in DNA: TGCAGTGCTTCTCTGTCTAGCGGCTACGAGCAGTACTTC. Translated, it gives CSASLSSGYEQYF.

This clonotype was detected ten times or more. The chain joins TRBV4-3 to TRBJ2-4, with D possibly TRBD2 on 6 matching bases. Trimming removed 4 bases from V and 2 bases from J, with 12 bases in between. CDR1 LGHNA and CDR2 YSLEER come from the germline V gene. The CDR3 contains 15 residues. CDR3 in amino acids: CASSLSGVTKNIQYF. CDR3 coding DNA: TGCGCCAGCAGCCTTAGCGGAGTTACCAAAAACATTCAGTACTTC.

The chain uses TRBV20-1 and TRBJ2-7; 9 bases match TRBD2. CDR3 size: 15 residues. Germline values: CDR1 DFQATT, CDR2 SNEGSKA (reference sequence). V lost 3 bases, J lost 3 bases, and 9 bases stayed unmatched. CDR3 residues: CSARSAREGIYEQYF. The CDR3, as DNA: TGCAGTGCTAGGTCGGCGCGGGAGGGCATCTACGAGCAGTACTTC.

This clonotype has at least ten counts. This rearrangement joins TRBV20-1 to TRBJ1-1; D is unclear. Germline V lookup: CDR1 DFQATT, CDR2 SNEGSKA (reference sequence). CDR3 length equals 11 residues. Trimming removed 3 bases at V and 4 bases at J, with 6 bases between. The CDR3 sequence: CSARETTEAFF. The CDR3 coding sequence is TGCAGTGCTAGGGAGACCACTGAAGCTTTCTTT.

The chain couples TRBV20-1 to TRBJ1-1; 7 nucleotides line up with TRBD1. The CDR3 loop spans 15 amino acids. V lost 5 bases, J lost 4 bases, and 13 bases stayed unmatched. Germline CDR1 and CDR2: DFQATT and SNEGSKA (reference sequence). CDR3 nucleotides: TGCAGTGCTCAGGTACAGGGGCGGGAGACCACTGAAGCTTTCTTT. It codes for CSAQVQGRETTEAFF.

The sample holds many counts of this clonotype. CDR3 in DNA: TGTGCCAGCAGTACAAGGGGGGGCAATCAGCCCCAGCATTTT. It codes for CASSTRGGNQPQHF. This chain uses TRBV6-5 with TRBJ1-5; TRBD1 is a possible D gene (6 bases). The V gene's germline CDR1 is MNHEY and CDR2 SVGAGI. The CDR3 length is 14 residues. V gave up 5 bases and J gave up 2 bases, with 10 bases separating them.

There are many counts of this clonotype. The rearrangement uses TRBV11-2 and TRBJ2-7, with a tentative D call TRBD2 (6 bases). There are 12 residues in the CDR3. The V end lost 4 bases, the J end lost 13 bases, and 17 bases lay between the germline ends. The germline gives CDR1 SGHAT, CDR2 FQNNGV. CDR3 loop: CASSSSAGLEYF. The CDR3 region has the DNA TGTGCCAGCAGCTCCAGCGCGGGATTGGAATACTTC.

This clonotype has ten or more counts. The rearrangement uses TRBV6-2 or TRBV6-3 and TRBJ2-7; D could derive from TRBD1 or TRBD2 (5 bases each). Trimming took 5 bases from V and 1 from J, leaving 18 bases between them. The CDR3 has 16 residues. Per germline, CDR1 MNHEY and CDR2 SVGEGT. The CDR3 protein is CASSGREGWISYEQYF. The DNA of the CDR3 is TGTGCCAGCAGTGGCCGTGAGGGGTGGATTTCCTACGAGCAGTACTTC.

This clonotype was found many times. The chain has TRBV7-2 and TRBJ1-5; D not resolved. The V gene lost 2 bases and the J gene lost 0 bases, with 8 bases spanning the gap. The V gene's germline CDR1 is SGHTA and CDR2 FQGNSA. The CDR3 extends over 15 amino acids. The CDR3 DNA reads TGTGCCAGCAGCTTATATGGGGTTAGCAATCAGCCCCAGCATTTT. As protein: CASSLYGVSNQPQHF.

This clonotype was detected a few times. The J gene is TRBJ2-5, the V gene TRBV24-1; D call uncertain. V was cut by 5 bases and J by 4 bases, with 4 bases left in between. Germline V gene sequence: CDR1 KGHDR, CDR2 SFDVKD. CDR3 length: 11 amino acids. The CDR3, as DNA: TGTGCCACCAGTGCTTCAGAGACCCAGTACTTC. It encodes CATSASETQYF.

The table lists this clonotype with many counts. The CDR3 loop is CASSPNARGLDGYTF. CDR3 sequence (DNA): TGTGCCAGCTCACCCAACGCCAGGGGGCTAGATGGCTACACCTTC. V usage is TRBV18 and J usage is TRBJ1-2; 8 bases align to TRBD1. The CDR3 has 15 amino acids. Trimming at V came to 3 bases and at J to 6 bases, leaving 9 bases not matched to a gene. Germline V gene lookup returns CDR1 KGHSH and CDR2 LQKENI.